This TCR beta chain was observed in a study of T cell repertoires in cytomegalovirus infection. About the research overall: Signatures in public TCR beta sequences pointed to both CMV infection and matching HLA type.

From the reads, TCRdb called clonotypes with MiXCR, one entry per CDR3 protein. The data contain about 890,000 distinct CDR3 sequences, roughly 30% of them singletons. The CDR3 loop spans 15 amino acids. V shed 5 bases and J 3 bases; nucleotides not matched to a gene: 7. Germline V lookup: CDR1 MNHNS, CDR2 SASEGT. This clonotype came up a few times. Its matching antigen is unknown. The chain is built from TRBV6-1 and TRBJ2-1; 7 nucleotides match TRBD2. The specimen comprised cultured CD8+ T cells from PBMCs, sampled from culture after CMV antigen stimulation. This TCR came from a human donor in good health (CMV status not recorded). Some clones in this sample may be carry-over from other donors' samples. The CDR3 protein is CASSLQKRGYNEQFF. Here the CDR3 DNA reads TGTGCCAGCAGTCTCCAGAAGCGGGGCTACAATGAGCAGTTCTTC.